A single sample gave rise to the 25 T cell receptor beta chains below, sequenced in a study of cytomegalovirus exposure and HLA in healthy donors. A multiplex PCR was run with 60 Vbeta primers and 13 Jbeta primers. Data came from immunoSEQ multiplex PCR; TCRdb stores just in-frame clones and leaves some out. The sample lists around 180,000 clones; about three quarters were seen once. Sequenced sample: PBMCs. These receptors all stem from a woman in her twenties or thirties in good health and CMV-seropositive.

The CDR3 region is CAWSLAPNTEAFF. In DNA, the CDR3 is TGTGCCTGGAGTTTGGCACCGAACACTGAAGCTTTCTTT. The chain combines TRBV30 with TRBJ1-1, with D unclear. Germline loops: CDR1 GTSNPN, CDR2 SVGIG (reference sequence). V lost 2 bases to trimming and J lost 1 base, with 8 bases between them. This CDR3 has 13 residues.

This clone was seen more than once but under ten times. The rearrangement uses TRBV2 and TRBJ2-3, with 10 bases that match TRBD2. After removal of 4 bases from V and 0 bases from J, the junction contained 4 bases not matched to a gene. Germline CDR1 and CDR2: SNHLY and FYNNEI. The CDR3 covers 16 residues. This CDR3 reads CASSASGGASTDTQYF. The CDR3 DNA sequence: TGTGCCAGCAGTGCCAGCGGGGGGGCTAGCACAGATACGCAGTATTTT.

The chain links TRBV7-2 to TRBJ2-1, with 7 nucleotides matching TRBD2. Germline CDR1 and CDR2: SGHTA and FQGNSA. With 5 bases clipped from V and 2 bases from J, the junction kept 3 bases outside the gene matches. The CDR3 is 14 amino acids. CDR3 sequence (DNA): TGTGCCAGCAGCCCAGGGAGGGCCTACAATGAGCAGTTCTTC. This gives the protein CASSPGRAYNEQFF.

The chain joins TRBV27 to TRBJ1-4; no definite D call. Per the germline V gene, CDR1 is MNHEY and CDR2 is SMNVEV (reference sequence). CDR3 length: 13 residues. The V and J ends lost 9 bases and 7 bases respectively, with 15 bases between them. The CDR3 coding sequence is TGTGCCAGTTCGGGAGGCACCCTTGAAAAACTGTTTTTT. The encoded protein is CASSGGTLEKLFF.

The chain has TRBV7-2 and TRBJ1-5; 7 bases are shared with TRBD1. The CDR3 length is 14 residues. Germline CDR1 is SGHTA and CDR2 is FQGNSA. Trimming cost V 7 bases and J 4 bases; bases outside gene matches: 7. CDR3 amino acids: CASTPGQWNQPQHF. The CDR3, as DNA: TGTGCCAGCACCCCGGGACAGTGGAATCAGCCCCAGCATTTT.

This chain links TRBV29-1 with TRBJ2-7; perhaps TRBD1 as D (6 bases). This CDR3 contains 14 residues. Germline V gene data show CDR1 as SQVTM and CDR2 as ANQGSEA. Deletions cut 6 bases from V and 2 bases from J, with 17 bases between. CDR3 amino acids: CSVGQYEWTYEQYF. As DNA, the CDR3 is TGCAGCGTCGGACAGTATGAGTGGACCTACGAGCAGTACTTC.

V is TRBV19 and J is TRBJ2-7; no reliable D call. V was cut by 4 bases and J by 2 bases, with 12 bases left in between. Germline V lookup: CDR1 LNHDA, CDR2 SQIVND (reference sequence). The CDR3 is 14 residues long. The CDR3 spells CASSTGPSTYEQYF. DNA for the CDR3: TGTGCCAGTAGTACGGGTCCATCTACCTACGAGCAGTACTTC.

The chain combines TRBV27 with TRBJ2-1, with a possible D match to TRBD2 (5 bases). Trimming stripped 2 bases from V and 5 bases from J, with 10 bases between. Germline V CDR1 and CDR2: MNHEY, SMNVEV (reference sequence). The CDR3 totals 14 residues. This CDR3 reads CASSLIGSHNEQFF. The CDR3 DNA reads TGTGCCAGCAGTTTAATAGGGAGCCACAATGAGCAGTTCTTC.

This chain links TRBV15 with TRBJ2-2; D is perhaps TRBD1 (7 bases). V was cut by 8 bases and J by 6 bases, with 16 bases left in between. The CDR3 has 14 amino acids. Germline CDR1 LNHNV, CDR2 YYDKDF (reference sequence). CDR3: CATAQGEDAGELFF. CDR3 coding DNA: TGTGCCACCGCCCAGGGGGAGGACGCCGGGGAGCTGTTTTTT.

This clone came up a few times. V gene TRBV6-4 combines with J gene TRBJ2-5; 7 positions match TRBD1. The length of the CDR3 is 15 residues. Germline V gene data show CDR1 as MRHNA and CDR2 as SNTAGT. V lost 2 bases, J lost 6 bases, and 9 bases stayed unmatched. CDR3 sequence reads: CASSDSYRGRKTQYF. The CDR3 region has the DNA TGTGCCAGCAGTGACAGCTACAGGGGAAGAAAGACCCAGTACTTC.

The gene calls are TRBV25-1 and TRBJ2-7, with TRBD2 matching over 7 bases. CDR1 MGHDK and CDR2 SYGVNS come from the germline V gene. The CDR3 has 14 amino acids. Trimming cost V 5 bases and J 4 bases; bases outside gene matches: 8. CDR3 residues: CASSPPTSWYEQYF. The CDR3 DNA reads as TGTGCCAGCAGTCCCCCGACTAGCTGGTACGAGCAGTACTTC.

This rearrangement joins TRBV6-1 to TRBJ1-5, with 8 bases identical to TRBD1. The CDR3 is made up of 14 amino acids. Germline CDR1 and CDR2: MNHNS and SASEGT. Trimming removed 8 bases from V and 3 bases from J; junction bases left unmatched: 6. CDR3 sequence: CASGTGVDNQPQHF. In nucleotides, the CDR3 is TGTGCCAGCGGGACAGGCGTTGACAATCAGCCCCAGCATTTT.

The CDR3 reads CATSLGAGGYTF. CDR3 nucleotides: TGTGCCACCTCCCTGGGCGCGGGAGGCTACACCTTC. The chain joins TRBV2 to TRBJ1-2; D remains unclear. The germline V gene encodes CDR1 SNHLY and CDR2 FYNNEI. The CDR3 is 12 amino acids. V was shortened by 10 bases and J by 8 bases, with 17 bases between the two germline ends. Using reference TRBV2 and TRBJ1-2 for the parts outside the CDR3, the full variable domain is EPEVTQTPSHQVTQMGQEVILRCVPISNHLYFYWYRQILGQKVEFLVSFYNNEISEKSEIFDDQFSVERPDGSNFTLKIRSTKLEDSAMYFCATSLGAGGYTFGSGTRLTVV.

In DNA form, the CDR3 reads TGTGCCAGCGGCCGAGGGCCAGCTCTCTATGGCTACACCTTC. This codes for CASGRGPALYGYTF. This chain links TRBV28 with TRBJ1-2, with D unclear. The CDR3 is made up of 14 amino acids. Trimming took off 8 bases at V and 4 bases at J, with 17 bases between the two ends. Germline-derived CDR1 and CDR2 are MDHEN and SYDVKM.

This sequence joins TRBV28 and TRBJ2-7, with D possibly TRBD1 on 6 matching bases. Germline CDR1 and CDR2: MDHEN and SYDVKM. CDR3 length equals 15 residues. V shed 4 bases and J shed 4 bases, with 17 bases lying between them. In DNA form, the CDR3 reads TGTGCCAGCAGTTCAAGGACAGCGTTGACTTACGAGCAGTACTTC. It is translated as CASSSRTALTYEQYF.

The chain joins TRBV28 to TRBJ1-2; no clear D. The CDR3 has 12 residues. Germline CDR1 is MDHEN and CDR2 is SYDVKM. V was trimmed by 7 bases and J by 2 bases, leaving 8 bases between them. This chain's CDR3 is CASNTGNYGYTF. The CDR3 region has the DNA TGTGCCAGCAATACGGGAAACTATGGCTACACCTTC.

The gene calls are TRBV6-4 and TRBJ2-1; 12 positions agree with TRBD2. V lost 3 bases, J lost 10 bases, and 10 bases stayed unmatched. This CDR3 is 16 amino acids long. Germline V CDR1 and CDR2: MRHNA, SNTAGT. CDR3 in amino acids: CASSELAGGLSGEQFF. As DNA, the CDR3 is TGTGCCAGCAGTGAACTAGCGGGAGGTCTTTCTGGCGAGCAGTTCTTC.

The V and J genes are TRBV27 and TRBJ2-1; the match to TRBD2 covers 8 bases. Germline CDR1 and CDR2: MNHEY and SMNVEV (reference sequence). The CDR3 has 15 amino acids. After removal of 8 bases from V and 8 bases from J, the junction contained 14 bases not matched to a gene. DNA for the CDR3: TGTGCCAGCGCCTCGGGGGTAGCGGGAAGGTATGAGCAGTTCTTC. Its protein product is CASASGVAGRYEQFF.

V usage is TRBV28 and J usage is TRBJ2-4; D is ambiguous. V lost 6 bases, J lost 6 bases, and 9 bases lay in between. CDR1 is MDHEN, CDR2 SYDVKM, per germline. This CDR3 has 12 amino acids. This chain's CDR3 is CASSSLLNIQYF. Here the CDR3 DNA reads TGTGCCAGCAGCTCTTTATTAAACATTCAGTACTTC.

The rearrangement uses TRBV19 and TRBJ1-4, with D uncertain. Germline V CDR1 and CDR2: LNHDA, SQIVND (reference sequence). The CDR3 length is 14 residues. The V end was cut by 0 bases, the J end by 7 bases, with 9 bases between. The DNA for the CDR3 is TGTGCCAGTAGTATAGACCCGGGAGGTGAAAAACTGTTTTTT. It encodes CASSIDPGGEKLFF.

The rearrangement links TRBV9 to TRBJ2-2, with 7 nucleotides matching TRBD2. CDR1 is SGDLS and CDR2 is YYNGEE in the germline V gene. The trim removed 0 bases at V and 7 bases at J, leaving 12 bases unmatched. The CDR3 runs 17 residues. Here the CDR3 reads CASSVGLWEGRGGELFF. The DNA for the CDR3 is TGTGCCAGCAGCGTAGGTTTGTGGGAGGGCCGAGGCGGGGAGCTGTTTTTT.

This rearrangement joins TRBV14 to TRBJ2-2; 7 bases are a match to TRBD2. V shed 4 bases and J 8 bases; nucleotides not matched to a gene: 7. This CDR3 has 14 residues. Germline lookup yields CDR1 SGHDN and CDR2 FVKESK. The CDR3 spells CASSRGLVVGELFF. CDR3 nucleotide sequence: TGTGCCAGCAGCCGTGGACTAGTCGTGGGGGAGCTGTTTTTT.

Only a few counts were recorded for this clone. V gene TRBV7-3 combines with J gene TRBJ2-2; 16 bases map to TRBD2. This CDR3 contains 19 residues. Looked up from germline, CDR1 is SGHTA and CDR2 is FQGTGA. V trimming: 5 bases; J trimming: 2 bases; junction bases outside the gene matches: 8. The CDR3 loop reads CASSPRGLAGGENTGELFF. The CDR3 bases are TGTGCCAGCAGCCCGAGGGGACTAGCGGGGGGGGAAAACACCGGGGAGCTGTTTTTT.

This chain joins TRBV28 and TRBJ1-1; TRBD1 might be the D (6 bases). Germline CDR1 reads MDHEN; CDR2 reads SYDVKM. This CDR3 is built from 14 residues. V gave up 4 bases and J gave up 1 base, with 10 bases separating them. The CDR3 DNA reads TGTGCCAGCAGTTCCGGGACAAGGAACACTGAAGCTTTCTTT. This codes for CASSSGTRNTEAFF.

The chain is built from TRBV30 and TRBJ1-5; 7 positions agree with TRBD1. The length of the CDR3 is 15 residues. V shed 1 base and J 6 bases; nucleotides not matched to a gene: 9. CDR1 is GTSNPN, CDR2 SVGIG, per germline (reference sequence). The CDR3 here is CAWSGDDRVGQPQHF. The CDR3 DNA reads as TGTGCCTGGAGTGGAGATGACAGGGTCGGTCAGCCCCAGCATTTT.